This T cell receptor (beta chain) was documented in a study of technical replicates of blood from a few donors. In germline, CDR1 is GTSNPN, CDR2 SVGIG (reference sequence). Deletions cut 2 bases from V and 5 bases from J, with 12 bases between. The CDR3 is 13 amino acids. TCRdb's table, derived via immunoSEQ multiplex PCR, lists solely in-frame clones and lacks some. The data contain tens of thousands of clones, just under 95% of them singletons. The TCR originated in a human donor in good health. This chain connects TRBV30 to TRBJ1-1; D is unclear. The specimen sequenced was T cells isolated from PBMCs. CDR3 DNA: TGTGCCTGGAGTAAACACGGGGAGACTGAAGCTTTCTTT. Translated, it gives CAWSKHGETEAFF.